This T cell receptor beta chain was documented in a study of human T cells and chemical hapten exposure. There are many counts of this clonotype. The CDR3 loop spans 18 amino acids. V was pared by 5 bases and J by 2 bases, with 11 bases of the junction left unmatched. Germline-derived CDR1 and CDR2 are SGHVS and FQNEAQ. Time point described: patch test 2, 6 weeks after DPC sensitization. Treatment noted: therapeutic diphenylcyclopropenone sensitization with weekly scalp DPC. TCRdb passed the RACE reads through MiXCR, listing each CDR3 protein once. This sample yields approximately 96,000 distinct CDR3 sequences, of which about a tenth are seen a single time; about 2% belongs to the top ten.

The sequencing here drew on whole blood, taken in connection with sensitization to the hapten diphenylcyclopropenone (DPC). The TCR comes from a woman in her thirties or forties with alopecia areata. Some clones in this sample may be carry-over from other donors' samples. The V and J genes are TRBV7-8 and TRBJ2-3, with 12 bases fitting TRBD2. The DNA for the CDR3 is TGTGCCAGCAGCCCGACTAGCGGGAGTTGGGGGGCCACAGATACGCAGTATTTT. It codes for CASSPTSGSWGATDTQYF.